Listed below are T cell receptor beta chains from one sample, sequenced in a study of blood T cell repertoires in COVID-19. Profiling relied on immunoSEQ multiplex PCR, and the TCRdb table lists in-frame clones only, not all of them. The sample records more than 200,000 clones, about nine tenths being singletons. Sequenced material: peripheral blood. The receptors were gathered from a woman younger than 45 with COVID-19, enrolled during active disease. CDR3s include the opening cysteine and the closing phenylalanine or tryptophan. Fields, in order: J gene, CDR3 length, D gene, clone size, V gene, CDR3 DNA, CDR3 protein. A D gene is named only where the DNA matches it firmly. Expanded clones are given a class, and other clones once, few, many or no size at all.

TRBJ2-3	14	NA	NA	TRBV2	TGTGCCAGCAGGGCGGCTGTAGTGGCAGATACGCAGTATTTT	CASRAAVVADTQYF
TRBJ2-2	14	TRBD1	NA	TRBV2	TGTGCCAGCAGTACCACAGGGGTAACCGGGGAGCTGTTTTTT	CASSTTGVTGELFF
TRBJ2-1	16	TRBD2	NA	TRBV4-2	TGTGCCAGCGGGGGGGGAAAAGACCTCTCCTACAATGAGCAGTTCTTC	CASGGGKDLSYNEQFF
TRBJ2-4	20	TRBD2	NA	TRBV28	TGTGCCAGCAGCCCTGGACTAGCGGGGGGGCCGTGGATTAGGGGAAACATTCAGTACTTC	CASSPGLAGGPWIRGNIQYF
TRBJ1-4	22	NA	NA	TRBV21-1	TGTGCCAGCAGCAATGTCGGGGGGGCCGGGACAGGGGCCGTTATGGATGGGAAAAAACTGTTTTTT	CASSNVGGAGTGAVMDGKKLFF
TRBJ2-5	14	NA	NA	TRBV30	TGTGCCTGGAGTGTAAAACAGTCCCAAGAGACCCAGTACTTC	CAWSVKQSQETQYF
TRBJ2-1	13	NA	NA	TRBV6-5	TGTGCCAGCCGACCGCCTGGAGAAGTCGAGCAGTTCTTC	CASRPPGEVEQFF
TRBJ1-5	12	NA	once	TRBV15	TGTGCCCCCCCGGGACTCCGCACGCCCCAGCATTTT	CAPPGLRTPQHF
TRBJ2-1	16	NA	NA	TRBV24-1	TGTGCCACCAGTGATTTGTCCAGTCCCTCCTACAATGAGCAGTTCTTC	CATSDLSSPSYNEQFF
TRBJ1-2	13	TRBD1	NA	TRBV10-1	TGCGCCAGCAGTGCGGACAGGAGCTATGGCTACACCTTC	CASSADRSYGYTF
TRBJ1-2	14	TRBD1	once	TRBV6-2/TRBV6-3	TGTGCCAGCAGTTGGGACAGCCCCCGGGATGGCTACACCTTC	CASSWDSPRDGYTF
TRBJ2-1	12	TRBD2	once	TRBV6-2/TRBV6-3	TGTGCCAGCAGTTTAGCGGGAGGGCATTGGTTCTTC	CASSLAGGHWFF
TRBJ2-1	15	TRBD2	NA	TRBV9	TGTGCCAGCAGCGTCGGGACTAGCGGTTACAATGAGCAGTTCTTC	CASSVGTSGYNEQFF
TRBJ2-2	15	NA	NA	TRBV4-3	TGCGCCAGCAGCCTCGGGTTGGGAGCCGACGGGGAGCTGTTTTTT	CASSLGLGADGELFF
TRBJ1-1	14	NA	NA	TRBV7-6	TGTGCCAGCAGCTTAACAGCTTTGAACACTGAAGCTTTCTTT	CASSLTALNTEAFF
TRBJ1-5	17	NA	NA	TRBV14	TGTGCCAGCAGCGCAATCCCGGGGGGGGATTACAATCAGCCCCAGCATTTT	CASSAIPGGDYNQPQHF
TRBJ1-2	17	NA	NA	TRBV7-6	TGTGCCAGCAGCCCCCTGGGGGGGGGAGACCTTAACTATGGCTACACCTTC	CASSPLGGGDLNYGYTF
TRBJ2-7	15	TRBD2	NA	TRBV7-8	TGTGCCAGCAGCTTAGCGGGACTAGGGCCCACCGAGCAGTACTTC	CASSLAGLGPTEQYF
TRBJ1-2	15	TRBD1	NA	TRBV11-2	TGTGCCAGCAGCATCACACCCCGTCGACAGGGAGGCTACACCTTC	CASSITPRRQGGYTF
TRBJ2-2	16	TRBD1	NA	TRBV7-8	TGTGCCAGCAGCTTCAGGGACAGGGGGAACACCGGGGAGCTGTTTTTT	CASSFRDRGNTGELFF
TRBJ1-1	16	NA	NA	TRBV18	TGTGCCAGCTCACCCTCCGGGACACTCAAGGGCACTGAAGCTTTCTTT	CASSPSGTLKGTEAFF
TRBJ1-4	14	NA	NA	TRBV7-9	TGTGCCAGCAGCCGAGACATGGATAATGAAAAACTGTTTTTT	CASSRDMDNEKLFF
TRBJ1-1	13	TRBD1	NA	TRBV6-5	TGTGCCAGCGTACTGACAGGGGACACTGAAGCTTTCTTT	CASVLTGDTEAFF
TRBJ2-3	16	TRBD1	NA	TRBV19	TGTGCCAGTAGTGAGGGGACAGGGGTAAGCACAGATACGCAGTATTTT	CASSEGTGVSTDTQYF
TRBJ1-6	15	NA	NA	TRBV6-2/TRBV6-3	TGTGCCAGCAGCTTCTCGGGACTGAATAATTCACCCCTCCACTTT	CASSFSGLNNSPLHF
TRBJ2-2	14	TRBD2	few	TRBV27	TGTGCCAGCCAGCGGGAGTTGGACACCGGGGAGCTGTTTTTT	CASQRELDTGELFF
TRBJ1-4	17	NA	NA	TRBV4-3	TGCGCCAGCAGCCAAGAACTACAGGGATACTTCAATGAAAAACTGTTTTTT	CASSQELQGYFNEKLFF
TRBJ2-1	15	TRBD2	NA	TRBV10-3	TGTGCCATCCGCCCGGAGCTAGCGGCCTACAATGAGCAGTTCTTC	CAIRPELAAYNEQFF
TRBJ1-1	17	NA	NA	TRBV28	TGTGCCAGCAGCCGTTACGGGGGGCGGTTCATGAACACTGAAGCTTTCTTT	CASSRYGGRFMNTEAFF
TRBJ2-1	16	NA	NA	TRBV10-3	TGTGCCATCAGTGAGGGAGGGCCATGGTCCGACGGTGAGCAGTTCTTC	CAISEGGPWSDGEQFF
TRBJ1-3	13	NA	NA	TRBV30	TGTGCCTGGACTATCACAGGGGGAAACACCATATATTTT	CAWTITGGNTIYF
TRBJ2-1	14	TRBD2	NA	TRBV28	TGTGCCAGCCGCGGGGAGGGGACGACGGATGAGCAGTTCTTC	CASRGEGTTDEQFF
TRBJ2-3	13	NA	NA	TRBV19	TGTGCCAGTAACTACCTCGGGACAGATACGCAGTATTTT	CASNYLGTDTQYF
TRBJ2-1	16	NA	NA	TRBV4-1	TGCGCCAGCAGCCAAGATTACAGTAGCTCCTACAATGAGCAGTTCTTC	CASSQDYSSSYNEQFF
TRBJ2-7	15	TRBD1	NA	TRBV5-1	TGCGCCAGCAGCTCGGACAGGGGGCTTAGCTACGAGCAGTACTTC	CASSSDRGLSYEQYF
TRBJ1-2	11	NA	NA	TRBV12-3/TRBV12-4	TGTGCCAGCAGACGGACAGCTGGCTACACCTTC	CASRRTAGYTF
TRBJ1-2	12	NA	NA	TRBV19	TGTGCCAGTAGTCCGGACACCTATGGCTACACCTTC	CASSPDTYGYTF
TRBJ1-5	15	NA	once	TRBV6-2/TRBV6-3	TGTGCCAGCAGCCCTTGGGCAGGCGGCAATCAGCCCCAGCATTTT	CASSPWAGGNQPQHF
TRBJ1-1	13	NA	NA	TRBV7-9	TGTGCCCTCGGAGGGAGACCCTTCACTGAAGCTTTCTTT	CALGGRPFTEAFF
TRBJ2-1	15	TRBD1	NA	TRBV2	TGTGCCAGCAAAGTTGGGACAGGCACCTACAATGAGCAGTTCTTC	CASKVGTGTYNEQFF
TRBJ1-5	16	TRBD1	NA	TRBV6-6	TGTGCCAGCAGTTACTTTCACACAGGGGCCAATCAGCCCCAGCATTTT	CASSYFHTGANQPQHF